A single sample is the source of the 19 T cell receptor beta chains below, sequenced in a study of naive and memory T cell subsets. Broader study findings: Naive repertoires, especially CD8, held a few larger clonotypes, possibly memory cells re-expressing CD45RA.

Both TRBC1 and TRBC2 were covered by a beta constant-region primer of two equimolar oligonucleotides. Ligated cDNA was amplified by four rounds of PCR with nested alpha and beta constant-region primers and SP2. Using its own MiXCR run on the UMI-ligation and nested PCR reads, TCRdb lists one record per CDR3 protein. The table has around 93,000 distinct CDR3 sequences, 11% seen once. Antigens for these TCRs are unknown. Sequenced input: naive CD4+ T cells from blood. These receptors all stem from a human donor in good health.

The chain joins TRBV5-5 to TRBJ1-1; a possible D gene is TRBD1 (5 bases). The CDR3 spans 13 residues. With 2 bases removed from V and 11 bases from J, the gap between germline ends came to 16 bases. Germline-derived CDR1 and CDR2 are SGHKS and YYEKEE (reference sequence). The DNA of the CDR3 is TGTGCCAGCAGCTTACGGGGGGGAGAAGGGGCTTTCTTT. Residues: CASSLRGGEGAFF.

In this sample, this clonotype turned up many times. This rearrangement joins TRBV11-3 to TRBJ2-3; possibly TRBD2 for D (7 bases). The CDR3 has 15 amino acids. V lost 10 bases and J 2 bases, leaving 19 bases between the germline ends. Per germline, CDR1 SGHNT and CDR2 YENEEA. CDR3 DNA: TGTGCCACTTCAAGGGAGGCGGGGGCCACAGATACGCAGTATTTT. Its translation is CATSREAGATDTQYF.

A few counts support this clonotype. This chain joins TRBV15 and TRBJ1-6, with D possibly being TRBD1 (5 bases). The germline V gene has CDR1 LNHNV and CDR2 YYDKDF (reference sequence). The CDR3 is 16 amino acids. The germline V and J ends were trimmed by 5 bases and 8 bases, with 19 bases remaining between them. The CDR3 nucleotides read TGTGCCACCAGCCCCCCACCGTCAGGGAGACATTCACCCCTCCACTTT. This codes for CATSPPPSGRHSPLHF.

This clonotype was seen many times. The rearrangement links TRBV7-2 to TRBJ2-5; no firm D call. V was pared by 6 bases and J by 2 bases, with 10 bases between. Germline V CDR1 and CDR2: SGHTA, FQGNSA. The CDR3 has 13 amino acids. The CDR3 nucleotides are TGTGCCAGCAGACCGCCGAATCAAGAGACCCAGTACTTC. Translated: CASRPPNQETQYF.

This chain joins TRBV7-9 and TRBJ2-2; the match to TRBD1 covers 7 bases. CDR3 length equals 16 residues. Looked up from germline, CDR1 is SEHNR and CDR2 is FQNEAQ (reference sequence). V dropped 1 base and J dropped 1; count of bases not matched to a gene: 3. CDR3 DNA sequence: TGTGCCAGCAGCTTAGGTGGGACAGAGAACACCGGGGAGCTGTTTTTT. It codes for CASSLGGTENTGELFF.

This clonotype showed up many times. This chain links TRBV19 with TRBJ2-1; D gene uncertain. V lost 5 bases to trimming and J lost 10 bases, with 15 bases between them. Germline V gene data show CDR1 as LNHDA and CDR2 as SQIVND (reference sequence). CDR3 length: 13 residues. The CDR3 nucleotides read TGTGCCAGTAGTCTTTCAAATGTGGAAGAGCAGTTCTTC. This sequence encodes CASSLSNVEEQFF.

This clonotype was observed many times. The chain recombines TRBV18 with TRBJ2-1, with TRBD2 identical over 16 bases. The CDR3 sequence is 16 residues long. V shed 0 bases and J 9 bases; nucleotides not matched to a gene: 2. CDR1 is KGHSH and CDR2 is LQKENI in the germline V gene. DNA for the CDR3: TGTGCCAGCTCACCACCGGGACTAGCGGGAGGGGTTGAGCAGTTCTTC. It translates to CASSPPGLAGGVEQFF.

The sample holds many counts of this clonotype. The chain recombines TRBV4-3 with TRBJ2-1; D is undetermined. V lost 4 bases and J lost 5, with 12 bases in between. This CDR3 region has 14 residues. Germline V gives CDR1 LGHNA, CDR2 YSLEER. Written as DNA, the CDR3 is TGCGCCAGCAGCCTCTTCTCCTATGACAATGAGCAGTTCTTC. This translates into CASSLFSYDNEQFF.

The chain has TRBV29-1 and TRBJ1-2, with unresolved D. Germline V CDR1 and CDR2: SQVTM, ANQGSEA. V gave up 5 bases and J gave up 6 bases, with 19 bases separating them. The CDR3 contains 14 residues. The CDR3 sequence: CSVRTPGRINGYTF. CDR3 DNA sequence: TGCAGCGTTCGAACTCCGGGCCGTATTAATGGCTACACCTTC.

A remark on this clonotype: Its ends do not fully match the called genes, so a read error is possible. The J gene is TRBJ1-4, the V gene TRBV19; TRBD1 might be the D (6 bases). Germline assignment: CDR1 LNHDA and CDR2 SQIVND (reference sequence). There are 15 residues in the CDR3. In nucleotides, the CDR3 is TGTGCCAGTAGTATAGGACGGGGGCTGAATGGAAAACTGTTTTTT. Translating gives CASSIGRGLNGKLFF.

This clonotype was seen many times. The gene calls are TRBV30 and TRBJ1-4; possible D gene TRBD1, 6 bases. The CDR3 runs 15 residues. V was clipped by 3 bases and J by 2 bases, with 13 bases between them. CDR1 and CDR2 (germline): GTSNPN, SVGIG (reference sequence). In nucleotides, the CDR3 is TGTGCCTGGAGAAGCAGGGGCAGGACTAATGAAAAACTGTTTTTT. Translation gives CAWRSRGRTNEKLFF.

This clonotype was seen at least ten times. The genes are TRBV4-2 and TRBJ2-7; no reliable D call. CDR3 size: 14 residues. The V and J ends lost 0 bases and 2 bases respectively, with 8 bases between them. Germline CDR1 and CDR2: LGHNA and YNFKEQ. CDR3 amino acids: CASSQDRRAYEQYF. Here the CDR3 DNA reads TGTGCCAGCAGCCAAGATCGCCGGGCCTACGAGCAGTACTTC.

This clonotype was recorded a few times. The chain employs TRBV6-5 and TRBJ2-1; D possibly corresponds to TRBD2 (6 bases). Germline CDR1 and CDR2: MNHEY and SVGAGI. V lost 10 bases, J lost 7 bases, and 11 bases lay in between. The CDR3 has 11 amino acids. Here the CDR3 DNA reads TGTGCCACCGACAGCGGGAATGAGCAGTTCTTC. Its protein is CATDSGNEQFF.

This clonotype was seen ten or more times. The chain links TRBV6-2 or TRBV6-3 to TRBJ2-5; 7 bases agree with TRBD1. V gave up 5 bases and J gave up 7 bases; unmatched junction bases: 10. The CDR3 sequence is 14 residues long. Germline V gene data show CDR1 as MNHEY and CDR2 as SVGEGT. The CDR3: CASSTRDRGVTQYF. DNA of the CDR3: TGTGCCAGCAGTACCCGGGACAGAGGTGTGACCCAGTACTTC.

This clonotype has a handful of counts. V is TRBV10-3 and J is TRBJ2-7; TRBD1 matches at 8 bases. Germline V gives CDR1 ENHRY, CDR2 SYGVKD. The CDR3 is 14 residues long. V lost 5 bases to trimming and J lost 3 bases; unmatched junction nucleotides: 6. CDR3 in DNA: TGTGCCATCAGTAGGGGACAGGACAACTACGAGCAGTACTTC. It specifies CAISRGQDNYEQYF.

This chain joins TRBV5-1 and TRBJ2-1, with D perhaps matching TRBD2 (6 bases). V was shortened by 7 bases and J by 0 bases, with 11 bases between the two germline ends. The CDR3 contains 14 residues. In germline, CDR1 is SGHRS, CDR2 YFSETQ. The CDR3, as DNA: TGCGCCAGCGGAGGGAAGAGCTCCTACAATGAGCAGTTCTTC. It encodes CASGGKSSYNEQFF.

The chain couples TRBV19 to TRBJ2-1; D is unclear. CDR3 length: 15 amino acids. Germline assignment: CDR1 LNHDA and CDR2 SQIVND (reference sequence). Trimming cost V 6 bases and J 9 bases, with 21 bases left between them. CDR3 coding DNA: TGTGCCAGTAGCCTAGGGCCGCCCGGCCCCCGTGAGCAGTTCTTC. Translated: CASSLGPPGPREQFF. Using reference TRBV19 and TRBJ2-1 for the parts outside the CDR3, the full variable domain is DGGITQSPKYLFRKEGQNVTLSCEQNLNHDAMYWYRQDPGQGLRLIYYSQIVNDFQKGDIAEGYSVSREKKESFPLTVTSAQKNPTAFYLCASSLGPPGPREQFFGPGTRLTVL.

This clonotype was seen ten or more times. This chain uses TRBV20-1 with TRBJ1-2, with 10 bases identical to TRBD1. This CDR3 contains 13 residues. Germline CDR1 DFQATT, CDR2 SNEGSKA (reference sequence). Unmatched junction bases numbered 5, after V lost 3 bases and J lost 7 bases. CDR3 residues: CSASRQGAIGYTF. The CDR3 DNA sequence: TGCAGTGCTAGCAGACAGGGGGCGATTGGCTACACCTTC.

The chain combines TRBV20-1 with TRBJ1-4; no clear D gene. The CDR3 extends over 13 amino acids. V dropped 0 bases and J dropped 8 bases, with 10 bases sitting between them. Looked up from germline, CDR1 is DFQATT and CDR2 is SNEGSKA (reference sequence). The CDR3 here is CSAREAPREKLFF. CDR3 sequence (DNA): TGCAGTGCTAGAGAGGCGCCGAGAGAAAAACTGTTTTTT.